This TCR beta chain emerged from a study of T cells in Graves' hyperthyroidism and ophthalmopathy. CDR1 WNHNN and CDR2 SYGVQD come from the germline V gene (reference sequence). This CDR3 spans 13 amino acids. J was trimmed by 2 bases and V by 5 bases; bases with no gene match: 3. Each patient was aged 18 to 65 and had newly diagnosed hyperthyroidism of under 2 months' duration. In this sample, this clonotype turned up a few times. It was RNA transcripts that yielded the amplified TCR beta CDR3 regions. The HTBI primer set was used in a first-round RT-PCR of the TCR CDR3. From the multiplex PCR reads, TCRdb called clonotypes with MiXCR, one entry per CDR3 protein. The data show some 460,000 distinct CDR3 sequences, with 15% to 19% seen just once and less than 15% held by the top ten.

The chain employs TRBV10-1 and TRBJ2-7; 7 positions agree with TRBD2. What was sequenced was blood. The receptor comes from a woman aged 18-29 years with Graves' hyperthyroidism. The CDR3 bases are TGCGCCAGCAGTCGGGGGGTAACCTACGAGCAGTACTTC. It specifies CASSRGVTYEQYF.